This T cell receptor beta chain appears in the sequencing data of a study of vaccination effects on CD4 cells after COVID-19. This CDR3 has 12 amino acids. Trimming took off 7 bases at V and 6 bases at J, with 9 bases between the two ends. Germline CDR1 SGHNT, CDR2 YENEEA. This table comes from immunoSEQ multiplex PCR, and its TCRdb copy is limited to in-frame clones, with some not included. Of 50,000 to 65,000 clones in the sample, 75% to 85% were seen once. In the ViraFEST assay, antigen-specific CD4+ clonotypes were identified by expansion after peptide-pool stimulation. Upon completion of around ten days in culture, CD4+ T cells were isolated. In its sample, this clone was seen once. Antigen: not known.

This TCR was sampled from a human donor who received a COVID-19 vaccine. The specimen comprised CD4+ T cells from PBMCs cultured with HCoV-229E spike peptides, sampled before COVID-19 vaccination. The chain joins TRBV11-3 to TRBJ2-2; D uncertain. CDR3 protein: CASTSTPGELFF. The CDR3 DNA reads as TGTGCCAGCACCTCCACCCCCGGGGAGCTGTTTTTT.